What follows is one T cell receptor beta chain and its context. Its antigen is not known. These data originate in a study of T cell repertoires in cytomegalovirus infection. Background on the study: The public TCR beta signatures pointed to both CMV infection and matching HLA type. Study outcomes and limitations: The cumulative frequency of public TCR beta families identified carriers of CMV plus the relevant HLA.

TCRdb analysed the reads with MiXCR anew, one entry per CDR3 protein. The data show some 180,000 distinct CDR3 sequences, with 7.5% to 10% seen just once and roughly 5% held by the top ten. CDR1 and CDR2 (germline): MRHNA, SNTAGT. V lost 0 bases, J lost 2 bases, and 12 bases lay in between. CDR3 length: 16 amino acids. This rearrangement joins TRBV6-4 to TRBJ2-3, with a possible D match to TRBD1 (5 bases). Material: PBMCs. The sequence was obtained from a human donor in good health (CMV status not recorded). Some clones in this sample may be carry-over from other donors' samples. The CDR3 is CASSDSPVGATDTQYF. Written as DNA, the CDR3 is TGTGCCAGCAGTGACTCCCCAGTAGGGGCCACAGATACGCAGTATTTT.